The 27 T cell receptor beta chains below were found in one sample sequenced in a study of shared clonotypes between healthy human individuals. Generated by immunoSEQ multiplex PCR, the TCRdb table keeps only in-frame clones and is missing some. Of over 700,000 clones listed, 55% to 75% are singletons. The sequencing input was memory CD4+ T cells sorted from blood. Documented subset: CD45RA-negative fraction. The receptors come from a woman in her 30s in good health.

The chain couples TRBV2 to TRBJ2-1; D perhaps matches TRBD1 (5 bases). CDR1 SNHLY and CDR2 FYNNEI come from the germline V gene. The V gene lost 5 bases and the J gene lost 0 bases, with 5 bases spanning the gap. CDR3 length: 13 amino acids. CDR3 in DNA: TGTGCCAGCAGTACAGGCTCCTACAATGAGCAGTTCTTC. Its translation: CASSTGSYNEQFF.

The chain joins TRBV7-2 to TRBJ1-4; no firm D call. Looked up from germline, CDR1 is SGHTA and CDR2 is FQGNSA. The CDR3 consists of 15 residues. V lost 6 bases and J lost 0, with 11 bases in between. This chain's CDR3 is CASRRKAATNEKLFF. The CDR3 nucleotides are TGTGCCAGCAGGCGTAAGGCTGCAACTAATGAAAAACTGTTTTTT.

The chain joins TRBV2 to TRBJ2-1, with TRBD1 matching 11 bases. In germline, CDR1 is SNHLY, CDR2 FYNNEI. CDR3 length: 14 amino acids. V shed 9 bases and J 4 bases; nucleotides not matched to a gene: 5. Here the CDR3 reads CASAGTGGYNEQFF. For the CDR3, the DNA is TGTGCCAGTGCCGGGACAGGGGGGTACAATGAGCAGTTCTTC.

The rearrangement joins TRBV2 to TRBJ2-7; D perhaps matches TRBD1 (5 bases). Deletions cut 5 bases from V and 5 bases from J, with 10 bases between. The CDR3 totals 12 residues. Per the germline V gene, CDR1 is SNHLY and CDR2 is FYNNEI. CDR3 amino acids: CASSRRVHEQYF. The CDR3, as DNA: TGTGCCAGCAGTCGCAGGGTCCACGAGCAGTACTTC. The full variable domain, completed using reference TRBV2 and TRBJ2-7, is EPEVTQTPSHQVTQMGQEVILRCVPISNHLYFYWYRQILGQKVEFLVSFYNNEISEKSEIFDDQFSVERPDGSNFTLKIRSTKLEDSAMYFCASSRRVHEQYFGPGTRLTVT.

The chain joins TRBV5-6 to TRBJ1-2, with 9 nucleotides matching TRBD1. Germline V gene data show CDR1 as SGHDT and CDR2 as YYEEEE. The CDR3 has 14 amino acids. V lost 4 bases to trimming and J lost 7 bases; unmatched junction nucleotides: 8. The CDR3 bases are TGTGCCAGCAGCCCGGGACAGGGAATCGTTGGCTACACCTTC. Its translation is CASSPGQGIVGYTF. Variable domain in full (rest from reference TRBV5-6 and TRBJ1-2): DAGVTQSPTHLIKTRGQQVTLRCSPKSGHDTVSWYQQALGQGPQFIFQYYEEEERQRGNFPDRFSGHQFPNYSSELNVNALLLGDSALYLCASSPGQGIVGYTFGSGTRLTVV.

The chain uses TRBV2 and TRBJ2-7; D is unclear. This CDR3 is built from 14 residues. Between the trimmed V and J ends, which lost 5 bases and 6 bases, there was a span of 17 bases. CDR1 and CDR2 (germline): SNHLY, FYNNEI. The CDR3 DNA reads TGTGCCAGCAGTCTGTCGCCCCCGCTCGGCGAGCAGTACTTC. It yields the protein CASSLSPPLGEQYF.

This clone was found once. This chain joins TRBV9 and TRBJ2-5; 9 nucleotides match TRBD1. The CDR3 has 15 residues. After removal of 0 bases from V and 2 bases from J, the junction contained 2 bases not matched to a gene. CDR1 and CDR2 (germline): SGDLS, YYNGEE. The CDR3: CASSVAGTGQETQYF. The CDR3 DNA sequence: TGTGCCAGCAGCGTAGCCGGGACAGGGCAAGAGACCCAGTACTTC.

J is TRBJ2-2 and V is TRBV18; D unresolved. Germline CDR1 reads KGHSH; CDR2 reads LQKENI. The V end lost 5 bases, the J end lost 0 bases, and 7 bases lay between the germline ends. This CDR3 has 14 amino acids. CDR3 coding DNA: TGTGCCAGCTCAACTACAGCGAACACCGGGGAGCTGTTTTTT. It translates to CASSTTANTGELFF.

The chain uses TRBV11-2 and TRBJ2-7; the match to TRBD1 covers 7 bases. This CDR3 has 15 residues. V dropped 0 bases and J dropped 1; count of bases not matched to a gene: 3. Germline lookup yields CDR1 SGHAT and CDR2 FQNNGV. This chain's CDR3 is CASSLEMTGSYEQYF. The CDR3 DNA follows: TGTGCCAGCAGCTTAGAGATGACAGGGTCCTACGAGCAGTACTTC. Supplemented by reference TRBV11-2 and TRBJ2-7, the full variable domain reads EAGVAQSPRYKIIEKRQSVAFWCNPISGHATLYWYQQILGQGPKLLIQFQNNGVVDDSQLPKDRFSAERLKGVDSTLKIQPAKLEDSAVYLCASSLEMTGSYEQYFGPGTRLTVT.

The V and J genes are TRBV28 and TRBJ2-2; D perhaps matches TRBD2 (7 bases). The CDR3 has 16 amino acids. Trimming removed 7 bases from V and 3 bases from J, with 18 bases in between. CDR1 MDHEN and CDR2 SYDVKM come from the germline V gene. The CDR3 sequence: CASTRGGGGDTGELFF. The CDR3 bases are TGTGCCAGCACCCGTGGAGGGGGGGGCGACACCGGGGAGCTGTTTTTT.

This clone was seen only a few times. This chain connects TRBV28 to TRBJ1-5; D unclear. The CDR3 consists of 13 residues. V was clipped by 10 bases and J by 3 bases, with 13 bases between them. Germline CDR1 reads MDHEN; CDR2 reads SYDVKM. CDR3 nucleotides: TGTGCCATCTCCGGAGATGTCAATCAGCCCCAGCATTTT. Encoded protein: CAISGDVNQPQHF.

The chain couples TRBV7-9 to TRBJ2-3; TRBD2 matches 14 bases. J was trimmed by 5 bases and V by 6 bases; bases with no gene match: 4. In germline, CDR1 is SEHNR, CDR2 FQNEAQ (reference sequence). The CDR3 extends over 15 amino acids. CDR3 bases: TGTGCCAGCAGAATAGGACTAGCGGGAGGAGATACGCAGTATTTT. Translation: CASRIGLAGGDTQYF.

The CDR3 DNA sequence: TGTGCCAGCAGCTTTTCGGCATTAGGGGGTAGCGAGCAGTACTTC. Amino acid sequence: CASSFSALGGSEQYF. The genes are TRBV7-6 and TRBJ2-7; D is possibly TRBD1 (6 bases). This CDR3 comprises 15 residues. CDR1 and CDR2 from the germline V gene are SGHVS and FNYEAQ. The V gene lost 3 bases and the J gene lost 6 bases, with 18 bases spanning the gap.

In regard to this clone: The same CDR3 is also encoded by other DNA sequences in this sample. This rearrangement joins TRBV19 to TRBJ2-1; 10 positions agree with TRBD2. Germline lookup yields CDR1 LNHDA and CDR2 SQIVND (reference sequence). J gave up 8 bases and V 3 bases, and 7 bases lay outside the gene matches. There are 15 residues in the CDR3. The CDR3 spells CASSIPSGSRDEQFF. CDR3 DNA sequence: TGTGCCAGTAGTATTCCTAGCGGGAGCCGCGATGAGCAGTTCTTC.

This chain links TRBV11-2 with TRBJ1-2; D might be TRBD1 (5 bases). Deletions cut 0 bases from V and 5 bases from J, with 13 bases between. The V gene's germline CDR1 is SGHAT and CDR2 FQNNGV. This CDR3 spans 15 amino acids. The CDR3 sequence is CASSLEQGGVYGYTF. The DNA of the CDR3 is TGTGCCAGCAGCTTAGAGCAGGGCGGAGTATATGGCTACACCTTC.

The chain uses TRBV5-1 and TRBJ1-4; no clear D gene. Germline V CDR1 and CDR2: SGHRS, YFSETQ. V shed 5 bases and J shed 0 bases, with 8 bases lying between them. This CDR3 is built from 14 residues. The DNA for the CDR3 is TGCGCCAGCAGGGTGAGCCCAACTAATGAAAAACTGTTTTTT. It codes for CASRVSPTNEKLFF.

The V call is TRBV28, the J call TRBJ1-3; D remains unclear. The V end was cut by 3 bases, the J end by 5 bases, with 20 bases between. The CDR3 has 17 residues. The germline CDR1 and CDR2 sequences are MDHEN and SYDVKM. As DNA, the CDR3 is TGTGCCAGCAGTTTCCTACTTCGGGGATCAGAGCGAAACACCATATATTTT. This sequence encodes CASSFLLRGSERNTIYF.

V usage is TRBV27 and J usage is TRBJ2-2; D call uncertain. This CDR3 is 12 amino acids long. Deletions cut 5 bases from V and 6 bases from J, with 7 bases between. The germline CDR1 and CDR2 sequences are MNHEY and SMNVEV (reference sequence). In DNA, the CDR3 is TGTGCCAGCAGTCAACAAGCCGGGGAGCTGTTTTTT. Its translation: CASSQQAGELFF.

This clone was seen more than once but under ten times. The chain couples TRBV9 to TRBJ2-3; 10 bases map to TRBD2. Germline CDR1 SGDLS, CDR2 YYNGEE. Trimming cost V 3 bases and J 9 bases; bases outside gene matches: 4. The CDR3 totals 13 residues. CDR3 sequence (DNA): TGTGCCAGCAGCGCGTCTAGCGGGAGAACGCAGTATTTT. Its translation is CASSASSGRTQYF.

The genes are TRBV19 and TRBJ2-5; 12 nucleotides line up with TRBD1. The germline V gene encodes CDR1 LNHDA and CDR2 SQIVND (reference sequence). The junction had 12 bases not matched to a gene; V was cut back by 5 bases and J by 5 bases. The CDR3 length is 17 residues. CDR3 region: CASSRRKSGTGGETQYF. The CDR3 DNA reads as TGTGCCAGTAGTCGACGGAAAAGCGGGACAGGGGGCGAGACCCAGTACTTC. Full variable domain (rest looked up from reference TRBV19 and TRBJ2-5): DGGITQSPKYLFRKEGQNVTLSCEQNLNHDAMYWYRQDPGQGLRLIYYSQIVNDFQKGDIAEGYSVSREKKESFPLTVTSAQKNPTAFYLCASSRRKSGTGGETQYFGPGTRLLVL.

The chain uses TRBV5-4 and TRBJ2-1; 14 bases line up with TRBD2. CDR1 is SGHNT and CDR2 is YYREEE in the germline V gene (reference sequence). V dropped 4 bases and J dropped 6; count of bases not matched to a gene: 3. There are 15 residues in the CDR3. CDR3 DNA sequence: TGTGCCAGCAGCACGGGACTAGCGGGAGTCAATGAGCAGTTCTTC. Its protein product is CASSTGLAGVNEQFF.

The chain links TRBV5-4 to TRBJ2-3; 9 bases agree with TRBD1. There are 15 residues in the CDR3. V shed 4 bases, J shed 6 bases, and the junction held 9 bases outside the gene matches. Per germline, CDR1 SGHNT and CDR2 YYREEE (reference sequence). The CDR3 DNA reads as TGTGCCAGCAGCGGACCGGGACAGGGCCTGGATACGCAGTATTTT. Translated, it gives CASSGPGQGLDTQYF.

The chain couples TRBV19 to TRBJ1-5; 7 bases map to TRBD1. The V segment lost 3 bases and the J segment 4 bases; nucleotides outside the gene matches: 6. CDR1 is LNHDA, CDR2 SQIVND, per germline (reference sequence). The length of the CDR3 is 15 residues. The CDR3 DNA sequence: TGTGCCAGTAGTATGATGAGGGGGCTTAATCAGCCCCAGCATTTT. This codes for CASSMMRGLNQPQHF.

The chain uses TRBV7-2 and TRBJ2-5; D is perhaps TRBD1 or TRBD2 (6 bases each). The CDR3 length is 15 residues. CDR1 SGHTA and CDR2 FQGNSA come from the germline V gene. V lost 3 bases, J lost 6 bases, and 17 bases lay in between. The CDR3, as DNA: TGTGCCAGCAGCTTTTTAGGGGGGCCTAAGCAGACCCAGTACTTC. It translates to CASSFLGGPKQTQYF.

The rearrangement links TRBV28 to TRBJ2-5; 8 positions match TRBD2. This CDR3 has 14 amino acids. Trimming cost V 4 bases and J 4 bases; bases outside gene matches: 5. Germline loops: CDR1 MDHEN, CDR2 SYDVKM. CDR3 protein: CASSSSGLGETQYF. For the CDR3, the DNA is TGTGCCAGCAGTTCTAGCGGGCTGGGAGAGACCCAGTACTTC.

There are a few counts of this clone. The chain combines TRBV10-3 with TRBJ2-4, with TRBD1 matching over 7 bases. Germline V lookup: CDR1 ENHRY, CDR2 SYGVKD. The CDR3 consists of 15 residues. Trimming took 6 bases from V and 0 from J; bases not matched to a gene: 5. The CDR3 loop reads CAISGQDVAKNIQYF. The CDR3 nucleotides read TGTGCCATCAGCGGACAGGACGTAGCCAAAAACATTCAGTACTTC.

The V gene is TRBV19, the J gene TRBJ1-2; TRBD1 aligns across 9 bases. The CDR3 contains 15 residues. The V segment lost 5 bases and the J segment 8 bases; nucleotides outside the gene matches: 12. CDR1 is LNHDA and CDR2 is SQIVND in the germline V gene (reference sequence). The CDR3, as DNA: TGTGCCAGTAGTCCCCTGACAGGGGGGCGTTCCGGCTACACCTTC. Protein sequence: CASSPLTGGRSGYTF.